This T cell receptor beta chain was documented in a study of T cell responses to AZD1222 COVID-19 vaccine. Germline V CDR1 and CDR2: SGDLS, YYNGEE. V was pared by 0 bases and J by 4 bases, with 8 bases between. The CDR3 covers 14 residues. Repertoires were generated with immunoSEQ multiplex PCR, while TCRdb's copy carries only in-frame clones and drops some. The data contain some 180,000 clones, 70% to 90% of them seen just once; the ten biggest clones take up roughly 0.5%. This chain joins TRBV9 and TRBJ2-1; no clear D gene. The sequencing here drew on peripheral blood, taken on day 0 of AZD1222 vaccination. The source is an adult in good health. In DNA form, the CDR3 reads TGTGCCAGCAGCGTAGACACAAATTACAATGAGCAGTTCTTC. Its protein is CASSVDTNYNEQFF. The whole variable domain, remainder taken from reference TRBV9 and TRBJ2-1, is DSGVTQTPKHLITATGQRVTLRCSPRSGDLSVYWYQQSLDQGLQFLIQYYNGEERAKGNILERFSAQQFPDLHSELNLSSLELGDSALYFCASSVDTNYNEQFFGPGTRLTVL.